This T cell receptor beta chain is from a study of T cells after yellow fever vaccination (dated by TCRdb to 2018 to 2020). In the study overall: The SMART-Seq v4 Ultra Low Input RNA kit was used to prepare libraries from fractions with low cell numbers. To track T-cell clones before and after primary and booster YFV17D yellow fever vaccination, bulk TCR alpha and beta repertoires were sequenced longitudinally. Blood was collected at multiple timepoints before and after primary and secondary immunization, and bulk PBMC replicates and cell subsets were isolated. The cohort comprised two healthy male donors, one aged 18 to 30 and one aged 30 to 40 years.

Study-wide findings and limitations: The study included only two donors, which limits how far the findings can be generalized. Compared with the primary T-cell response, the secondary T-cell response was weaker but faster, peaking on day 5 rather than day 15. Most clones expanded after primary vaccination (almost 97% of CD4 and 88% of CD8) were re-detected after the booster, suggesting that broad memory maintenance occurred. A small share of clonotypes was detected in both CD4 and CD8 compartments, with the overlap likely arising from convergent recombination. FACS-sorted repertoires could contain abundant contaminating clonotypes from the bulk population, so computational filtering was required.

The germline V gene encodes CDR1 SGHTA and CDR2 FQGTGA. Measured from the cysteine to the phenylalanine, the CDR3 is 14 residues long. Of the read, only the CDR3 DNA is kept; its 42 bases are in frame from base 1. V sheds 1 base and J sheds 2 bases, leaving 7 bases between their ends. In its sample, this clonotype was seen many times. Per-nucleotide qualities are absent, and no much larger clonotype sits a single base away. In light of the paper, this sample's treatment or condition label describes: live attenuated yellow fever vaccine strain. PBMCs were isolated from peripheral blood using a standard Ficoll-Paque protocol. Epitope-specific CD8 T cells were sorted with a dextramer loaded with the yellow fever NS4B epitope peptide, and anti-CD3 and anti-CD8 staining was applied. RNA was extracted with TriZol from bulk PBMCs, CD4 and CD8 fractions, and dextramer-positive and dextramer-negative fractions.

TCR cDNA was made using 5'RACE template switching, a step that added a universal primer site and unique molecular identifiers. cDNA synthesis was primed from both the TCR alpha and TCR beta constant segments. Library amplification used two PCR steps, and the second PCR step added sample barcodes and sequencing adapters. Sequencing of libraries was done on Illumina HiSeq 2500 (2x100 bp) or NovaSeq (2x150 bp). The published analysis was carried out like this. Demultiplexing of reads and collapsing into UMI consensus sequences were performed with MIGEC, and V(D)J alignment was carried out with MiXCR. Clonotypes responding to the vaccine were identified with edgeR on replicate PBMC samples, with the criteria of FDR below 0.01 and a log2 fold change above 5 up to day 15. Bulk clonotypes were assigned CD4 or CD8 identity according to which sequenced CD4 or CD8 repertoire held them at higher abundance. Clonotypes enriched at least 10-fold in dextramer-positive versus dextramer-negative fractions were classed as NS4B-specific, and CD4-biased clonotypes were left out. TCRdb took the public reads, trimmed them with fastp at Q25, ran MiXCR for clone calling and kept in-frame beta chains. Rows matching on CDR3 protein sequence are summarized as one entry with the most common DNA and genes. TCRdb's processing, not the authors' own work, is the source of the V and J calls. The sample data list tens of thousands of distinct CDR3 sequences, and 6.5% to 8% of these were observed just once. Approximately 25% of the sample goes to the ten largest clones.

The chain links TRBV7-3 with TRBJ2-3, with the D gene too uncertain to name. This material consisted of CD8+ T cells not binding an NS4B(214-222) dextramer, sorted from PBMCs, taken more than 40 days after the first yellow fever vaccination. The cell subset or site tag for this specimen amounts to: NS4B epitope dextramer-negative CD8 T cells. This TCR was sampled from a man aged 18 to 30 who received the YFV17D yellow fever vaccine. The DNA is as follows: TGTGCCAGCAGCTTAAGGTCTAACACAGATACGCAGTATTTT. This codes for CASSLRSNTDTQYF. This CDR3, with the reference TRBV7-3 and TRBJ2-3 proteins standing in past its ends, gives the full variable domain GAGVSQTPSNKVTEKGKYVELRCDPISGHTALYWYRQSLGQGPEFLIYFQGTGAADDSGLPNDRFFAVRPEGSVSTLKIQRTERGDSAVYLCASSLRSNTDTQYFGPGTRLTVL.